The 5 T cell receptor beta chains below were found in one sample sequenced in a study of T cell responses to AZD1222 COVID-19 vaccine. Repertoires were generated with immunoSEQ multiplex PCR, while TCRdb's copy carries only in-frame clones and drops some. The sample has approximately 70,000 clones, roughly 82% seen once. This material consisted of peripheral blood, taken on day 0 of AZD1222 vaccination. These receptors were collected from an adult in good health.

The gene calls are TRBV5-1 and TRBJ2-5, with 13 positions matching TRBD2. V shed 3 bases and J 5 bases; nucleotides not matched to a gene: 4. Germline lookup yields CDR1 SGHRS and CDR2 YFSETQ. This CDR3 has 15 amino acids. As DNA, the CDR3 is TGCGCCAGCAGCTCGGGACTAGCGGGGCTTGAGACCCAGTACTTC. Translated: CASSSGLAGLETQYF.

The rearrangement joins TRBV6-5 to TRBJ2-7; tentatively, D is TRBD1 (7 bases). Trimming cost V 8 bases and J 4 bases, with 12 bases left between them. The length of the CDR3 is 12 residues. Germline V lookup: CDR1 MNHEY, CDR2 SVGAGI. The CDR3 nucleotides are TGTGCCAGCGGACAGGCGGGGTACGAGCAGTACTTC. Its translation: CASGQAGYEQYF.

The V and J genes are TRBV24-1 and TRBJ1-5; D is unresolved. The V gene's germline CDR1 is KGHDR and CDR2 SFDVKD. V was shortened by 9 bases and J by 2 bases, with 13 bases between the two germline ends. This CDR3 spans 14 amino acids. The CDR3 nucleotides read TGTGCCACCTCACAGCCGGTGGGCAATCAGCCCCAGCATTTT. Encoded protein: CATSQPVGNQPQHF.

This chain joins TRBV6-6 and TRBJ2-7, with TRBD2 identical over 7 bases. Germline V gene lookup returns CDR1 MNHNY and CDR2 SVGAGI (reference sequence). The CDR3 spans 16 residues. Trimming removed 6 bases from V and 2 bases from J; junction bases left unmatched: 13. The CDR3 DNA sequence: TGTGCCAGCAGGGGTGGGTCGGGGGGATATGCCTACGAGCAGTACTTC. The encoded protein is CASRGGSGGYAYEQYF.

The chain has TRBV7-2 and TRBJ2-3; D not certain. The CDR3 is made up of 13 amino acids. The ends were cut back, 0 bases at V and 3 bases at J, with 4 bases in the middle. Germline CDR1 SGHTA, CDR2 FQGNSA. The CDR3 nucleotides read TGTGCCAGCAGCTTAGCCAGAACAGATACGCAGTATTTT. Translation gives CASSLARTDTQYF.